These T cell receptor beta chains were read from a single sample in a study of OX40 agonist ivuxolimab in advanced cancers. Only in-frame clones appear in the TCRdb table, and some are missing; sequencing was by immunoSEQ multiplex PCR. The repertoire holds about 68,000 clones, with about 82% as singletons. This sample comprised CD4+ or CD8+ T cells sorted from blood, obtained in a trial of the OX40 agonist ivuxolimab. Source of these receptors: an adult with an advanced solid tumor such as melanoma, head and neck, liver or kidney cancer. CDR3s include the opening cysteine and the closing phenylalanine or tryptophan. Rows give clone size only sometimes, using once, few, many, or a class for an expanded clone.

size | V | CDR3
- | TRBV5-6 | CASSLNRGYGYTF
- | TRBV19 | CASSAQPGQVSTGANVLTF
- | TRBV19 | CASSQPGQGTGTGELFF
- | TRBV6-5 | CASSSRYRGFGTEAFF
- | TRBV11-1 | CASSGSGNAKEQFF
- | TRBV7-2 | CASSTGTSGSRYEQYF
- | TRBV6-1 | CASRNSQGREQFF
once | TRBV19 | CASSVLQGARAKNIQYF
- | TRBV11-3 | CASSLDHTANSPLHF
- | TRBV2 | CASSRQAYEQYF
- | TRBV10-1 | CASSATGEGYEQYF
- | TRBV2 | CASITPTGNTEAFF
- | TRBV11-2 | CASSLGGQTEAFF
- | TRBV5-8 | CASSPWYLAKNIQYF
- | TRBV29-1 | CSVGAGGDYGYTF
- | TRBV19 | CASRTSGSLNPYEQYF
- | TRBV2 | CASNGYGTQHF
- | TRBV2 | CASSRTANTEAFF
- | TRBV5-4 | CASSSRQGGRETQYF
- | TRBV19 | CASSIWGRGQPQHF
few | TRBV7-2 | CASSFLREPGLSYNEQFF
once | TRBV29-1 | CSVHGGGPPTIAFF
- | TRBV6-5 | CASSPPHTSGELFF
- | TRBV6-6 | CASIRGPSNQPQHF
- | TRBV6-1 | CASSEAWLQTYNEQFF
- | TRBV19 | CASRPGQGRDGYTF
few | TRBV15 | CATSRDKARQYF
- | TRBV19 | CASSDQGGETQYF
- | TRBV5-1 | CASSLDGGAYGYTF
- | TRBV30 | CASRLAGPWGEQFF
- | TRBV25-1 | CASSDVKGAQETQYF
- | TRBV6-1 | CASSERANTEAFF
- | TRBV5-4 | CASSQGWEGADQPQHF
once | TRBV14 | CASSQLRQGDTDTQYF
- | TRBV11-3 | CASSLAGDYSPYNEQFF
- | TRBV14 | CATSDGGGGRTDTQYF
few | TRBV7-6 | CASSSTGGTGYNEQFF
- | TRBV19 | CASSIGILDYTF
once | TRBV6-5 | CASRTRTGGTGELFF
- | TRBV27 | CASSRKLRDDEKLFF
- | TRBV18 | CASSWLEKETQYF
- | TRBV6-6 | CASRLREGTEAFF
- | TRBV5-1 | CASSLEGVGNQPQHF
- | TRBV4-1 | CASSQDSGRETQYF
- | TRBV6-5 | CASSYSPGPEQFF
- | TRBV7-8 | CASSLRDWRTDTQYF
- | TRBV18 | CASSLDEGNSPLHF
- | TRBV9 | CASSPKGQLSTEAFF
- | TRBV6-5 | CASSSGEGRYF